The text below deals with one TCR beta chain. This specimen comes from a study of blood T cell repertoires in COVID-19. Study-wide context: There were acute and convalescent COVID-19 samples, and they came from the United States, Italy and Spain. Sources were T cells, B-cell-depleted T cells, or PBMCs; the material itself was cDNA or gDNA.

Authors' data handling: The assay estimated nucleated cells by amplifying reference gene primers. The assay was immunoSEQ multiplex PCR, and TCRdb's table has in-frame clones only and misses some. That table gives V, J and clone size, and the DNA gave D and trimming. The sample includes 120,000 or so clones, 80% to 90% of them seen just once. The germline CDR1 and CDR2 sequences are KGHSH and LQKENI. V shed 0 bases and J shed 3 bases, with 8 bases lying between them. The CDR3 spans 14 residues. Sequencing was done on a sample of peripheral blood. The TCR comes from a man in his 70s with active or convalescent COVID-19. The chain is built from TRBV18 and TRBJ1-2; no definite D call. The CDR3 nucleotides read TGTGCCAGCTCACCACCTGGCTTATACTATGGCTACACCTTC. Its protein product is CASSPPGLYYGYTF.